A selection of T cell receptor beta chains follows, all from one sample in a study of cytomegalovirus exposure and HLA in healthy donors. Measured with immunoSEQ multiplex PCR; TCRdb has only the in-frame clones, and not every one. Its table records 95,000 to 150,000 clones. What was sequenced was PBMCs. These receptors all stem from a man aged 35-49 years in good health and CMV-seronegative. The CDR3 runs from the conserved cysteine through the conserved F or W. A D gene is named only where the DNA matches it firmly.

TRBV5-3,TRBJ2-7,15,TRBD1,CARSRNVTGDEEQYF,TGTGCCAGAAGCCGAAACGTGACAGGGGACGAGGAGCAGTACTTC
TRBV2,TRBJ2-7,13,-,CASSESAAYEQYF,TGTGCCAGCAGTGAATCTGCAGCCTACGAGCAGTACTTC
TRBV11-3,TRBJ2-7,13,-,CASSLDHSYEQYF,TGTGCCAGCAGCTTAGATCACTCCTACGAGCAGTACTTC
TRBV29-1,TRBJ1-1,15,-,CSVEGGQGPYTEAFF,TGCAGCGTTGAAGGGGGGCAGGGACCATACACTGAAGCTTTCTTT
TRBV10-3,TRBJ2-1,15,TRBD2,CAISGKREGGNEQFF,TGTGCCATCAGTGGGAAGCGGGAGGGAGGCAATGAGCAGTTCTTC
TRBV7-3,TRBJ2-3,16,-,CASSLEQIPPTDTQYF,TGTGCCAGCAGCTTAGAACAAATCCCCCCCACAGATACGCAGTATTTT
TRBV2,TRBJ2-3,13,-,CASLVGHSDTQYF,TGTGCCAGCTTGGTTGGGCATTCGGATACGCAGTATTTT
TRBV7-8,TRBJ2-5,13,-,CASSPRRVETQYF,TGTGCCAGCAGCCCGCGCAGGGTGGAGACCCAGTACTTC
TRBV11-2,TRBJ2-3,16,-,CASSSPDRRPLDTQYF,TGTGCCAGCAGCTCGCCAGACAGGCGCCCCTTGGATACGCAGTATTTT
TRBV27,TRBJ2-7,15,TRBD1,CASSLGTGHSYEQYF,TGTGCCAGCAGTTTAGGGACAGGGCACTCCTACGAGCAGTACTTC
TRBV21-1,TRBJ2-7,22,-,CASSKTPHPSTSGTAPSYEQYF,TGTGCCAGCAGCAAAACCCCCCACCCTTCGACTAGCGGGACTGCCCCATCCTACGAGCAGTACTTC
TRBV5-1,TRBJ2-3,13,-,CASRRTSEGTQYF,TGCGCCAGCAGACGGACTTCCGAGGGTACGCAGTATTTT
TRBV29-1,TRBJ2-5,15,TRBD2,CSDGPSGGEGETQYF,TGCAGCGATGGCCCTTCTGGAGGGGAGGGAGAGACCCAGTACTTC
TRBV10-3,TRBJ2-7,16,-,CAISEPSRGRGYEQYF,TGTGCCATCAGTGAACCTAGTAGGGGCCGAGGCTACGAGCAGTACTTC
TRBV9,TRBJ2-1,15,TRBD2,CASSVNSGVYNEQFF,TGTGCCAGCAGCGTAAATAGCGGGGTATACAATGAGCAGTTCTTC
TRBV30,TRBJ1-1,14,TRBD1,CAWSQGQQNTEAFF,TGTGCCTGGAGCCAGGGACAGCAGAACACTGAAGCTTTCTTT